These T cell receptor beta chains were read from a single sample in a study of patients and donors after allogeneic stem cell transplantation. TCRdb independently ran MiXCR on the RT-PCR reads; one entry per CDR3 protein. The sample includes approximately 160,000 distinct CDR3 sequences, approximately 30% of them seen just once. Sequencing input: blood, either unsorted or a sorted T cell fraction (not recorded which). The receptors were gathered from a human donor who was either an allogeneic HSCT recipient or a stem cell or donor lymphocyte infusion donor (not recorded which). It is not recorded whose cells these are; they may come from a transplant donor. Both conserved end residues are part of each CDR3. D genes are given only for firm matches. Part of the rows lack a size; the others show once, few, many or a class for expanded clones.

few	TRBV9	TRBJ1-1	.	CASSASSRGEAFF	TGTGCCAGCAGCGCGTCCTCGAGAGGTGAAGCTTTCTTT
.	TRBV5-1	TRBJ1-2	TRBD1	CASSRDRDGYTF	TGCGCCAGCAGCAGGGACAGAGATGGCTACACCTTC
.	TRBV7-2	TRBJ2-1	.	CASSLAVGAGYRVNEQFF	TGTGCCAGCAGCTTAGCAGTTGGGGCGGGATATCGCGTGAATGAGCAGTTCTTC
.	TRBV7-3	TRBJ2-1	TRBD1	CASSIHTGTGRNEQFF	TGTGCCAGCAGCATACACACCGGGACAGGGCGCAATGAGCAGTTCTTC
.	TRBV9	TRBJ2-2	TRBD1	CASSVGGQPNTGELFF	TGTGCCAGCAGCGTAGGGGGACAGCCTAACACCGGGGAGCTGTTTTTT
.	TRBV20-1	TRBJ1-6	.	CSAKLRRFSPLHF	TGCAGTGCTAAGCTTAGGAGATTTTCACCCCTCCACTTT
.	TRBV5-1	TRBJ1-2	.	CASSLGDRAYGYTF	TGCGCCAGCAGCTTGGGGGACCGCGCCTATGGCTACACCTTC
.	TRBV27	TRBJ2-2	.	CATRAILGGLFF	TGTGCCACACGGGCCATCCTTGGGGGGCTGTTTTTT
.	TRBV28	TRBJ2-6	.	CASSETTGANVLTF	TGTGCCAGCAGTGAGACAACTGGGGCCAACGTCCTGACTTTC
.	TRBV28	TRBJ1-5	.	CASSLWFLGADQPQHF	TGTGCCAGCAGTTTATGGTTTTTGGGTGCGGATCAGCCCCAGCATTTT
.	TRBV18	TRBJ2-7	TRBD2	CASSPLQRDFYEQYF	TGTGCCAGCTCACCGCTCCAGCGGGACTTCTACGAGCAGTACTTC
few	TRBV6-2/TRBV6-3	TRBJ1-5	.	CASSLADQPQHF	TGTGCCAGCAGCCTGGCGGATCAGCCCCAGCATTTT
few	TRBV3-1	TRBJ1-2	TRBD1	CASSQDRARGYTF	TGTGCCAGCAGCCAGGACAGGGCGCGGGGCTACACCTTC
.	TRBV6-6	TRBJ1-2	.	CASQPTRRGSVYGYTF	TGTGCCAGCCAGCCAACCCGGCGGGGGTCGGTCTATGGCTACACCTTC
many	TRBV12-3/TRBV12-4	TRBJ1-3	TRBD1	CASSLGGDRDSAF	TGTGCCAGCAGCCTGGGGGGGGACCGGGACAGCGCTTTT
few	TRBV5-1	TRBJ2-2	.	CASSPFLSRGGELFF	TGCGCCAGCAGCCCCTTTTTGTCAAGGGGCGGGGAGCTGTTTTTT
.	TRBV5-1	TRBJ2-3	.	CASSLPRASWSDTQYF	TGCGCCAGCAGCTTGCCCAGGGCTAGCTGGAGTGATACGCAGTATTTT
few	TRBV4-3	TRBJ2-2	.	CASSQFGEQNTGELFF	TGCGCCAGCAGCCAATTCGGGGAACAGAACACCGGGGAGCTGTTTTTT
.	TRBV20-1	TRBJ2-7	.	CSARDPSLISEQYF	TGCAGTGCTAGAGATCCTAGCCTGATATCCGAGCAGTACTTC
few	TRBV6-5	TRBJ1-1	.	CASSYSWKAWNTEAFF	TGTGCCAGCAGTTACTCCTGGAAGGCCTGGAACACTGAAGCTTTCTTT
few	TRBV7-9	TRBJ1-1	.	CASSRSTGTEAFF	TGTGCCAGCAGCCGCAGTACGGGCACTGAAGCTTTCTTT
.	TRBV10-3	TRBJ2-3	TRBD2	CAIGASGSSSTDTQYF	TGTGCCATCGGGGCTAGCGGAAGTTCTAGCACAGATACGCAGTATTTT
.	TRBV5-1	TRBJ2-7	TRBD2	CASSNLPSGRAHEQYF	TGCGCCAGCAGCAATCTCCCTAGCGGGAGGGCCCACGAGCAGTACTTC
.	TRBV7-9	TRBJ2-1	.	CASSPLTGRHNEQFF	TGTGCCAGCAGCCCCCTGACCGGAAGGCACAATGAGCAGTTCTTC
few	TRBV6-5	TRBJ2-7	.	CASSFDLYEQYF	TGTGCCAGCAGTTTCGACCTCTACGAGCAGTACTTC
.	TRBV12-3/TRBV12-4	TRBJ1-6	.	CASSSQGRHNSPLHF	TGTGCCAGCAGTTCGCAGGGTCGCCATAATTCACCCCTCCACTTT
.	TRBV28	TRBJ2-1	.	CASSLSLAREQFF	TGTGCCAGCAGTTTAAGTCTAGCTCGCGAGCAGTTCTTC
few	TRBV12-3/TRBV12-4	TRBJ2-1	TRBD2	CASRISGSRNEQFF	TGTGCCAGCAGGATTAGCGGGAGTAGGAATGAGCAGTTCTTC
.	TRBV6-5	TRBJ2-1	.	CASSYVGHSYNEQFF	TGTGCCAGCAGTTACGTGGGACACTCCTACAATGAGCAGTTCTTC
.	TRBV10-3	TRBJ1-6	TRBD1	CAISETDRVSDNSPLHF	TGTGCCATCAGTGAGACGGACAGGGTTTCAGATAATTCACCCCTCCACTTT
.	TRBV4-1	TRBJ2-7	.	CASSQGGAAPYEQYF	TGCGCCAGCAGCCAAGGGGGGGCGGCGCCCTACGAGCAGTACTTC
once	TRBV27	TRBJ2-7	.	CASSPVGGYAYEQYF	TGTGCCAGCAGTCCCGTGGGGGGCTACGCCTACGAGCAGTACTTC
many	TRBV20-1	TRBJ1-5	.	CSASKDAPGGQPQHF	TGCAGTGCTTCAAAGGACGCTCCAGGAGGTCAGCCCCAGCATTTT
.	TRBV5-1	TRBJ2-5	.	CASSLGASFETQYF	TGCGCCAGCAGCTTGGGAGCCTCCTTTGAGACCCAGTACTTC
.	TRBV2	TRBJ2-5	TRBD2	CASSEASGSEETQYF	TGTGCCAGCAGTGAGGCTAGCGGGAGTGAAGAGACCCAGTACTTC
.	TRBV6-5	TRBJ1-2	.	CASSPGVPRGYTF	TGTGCCAGCAGCCCAGGGGTCCCAAGGGGCTACACCTTC
.	TRBV9	TRBJ2-1	TRBD2	CASSVAGTSAYNEQFF	TGTGCCAGCAGCGTAGCCGGGACTAGTGCCTACAATGAGCAGTTCTTC
few	TRBV10-1	TRBJ2-3	.	CASSHGISTDTQYF	TGCGCCAGCAGTCACGGGATAAGCACAGATACGCAGTATTTT
once	TRBV4-2	TRBJ2-1	TRBD2	CASSQVSGSEQFF	TGTGCCAGCAGCCAAGTTAGCGGGAGCGAGCAGTTCTTC
once	TRBV9	TRBJ2-1	.	CASSVAGHEQFF	TGTGCCAGCAGCGTAGCTGGGCATGAGCAGTTCTTC
.	TRBV6-5	TRBJ2-3	.	CASSYSRGIDTQYF	TGTGCCAGCAGTTACTCGAGGGGAATAGATACGCAGTATTTT
few	TRBV27	TRBJ2-6	.	CASGDLSSGANVLTF	TGTGCCAGCGGGGATCTTAGCTCTGGGGCCAACGTCCTGACTTTC
many	TRBV10-3	TRBJ1-4	TRBD1	CAIRGQGGEKLFF	TGTGCCATCAGGGGACAGGGGGGTGAAAAACTGTTTTTT
few	TRBV10-3	TRBJ1-1	.	CAISESTDLNTEAFF	TGTGCCATCAGTGAGTCGACCGACCTGAACACTGAAGCTTTCTTT
.	TRBV27	TRBJ2-1	.	CASSKPGIYYNEQFF	TGTGCCAGCAGTAAACCCGGGATCTATTACAATGAGCAGTTCTTC
.	TRBV20-1	TRBJ1-5	.	CSARGSLANQPQHF	TGCAGTGCCCGCGGTTCACTCGCCAATCAGCCCCAGCATTTT
.	TRBV20-1	TRBJ2-4	TRBD1	CSARTGQLAKNIQYF	TGCAGTGCTAGGACGGGACAGCTAGCCAAAAACATTCAGTACTTC
.	TRBV28	TRBJ2-7	TRBD2	CASILGAGGTYEQYF	TGTGCCAGCATATTGGGTGCGGGAGGGACCTACGAGCAGTACTTC
many	TRBV7-2	TRBJ1-2	.	CASSLVVGQGGYTF	TGTGCCAGCAGCTTAGTTGTAGGGCAGGGTGGCTACACCTTC
few	TRBV6-1	TRBJ1-1	.	CASSAIMRGGTEAFF	TGTGCCAGCAGTGCAATCATGAGGGGGGGCACTGAAGCTTTCTTT